A single sample is the source of the 27 T cell receptor beta chains below, sequenced in a study of beta chain features in type 1 diabetes. Study conclusions and caveats: Significant though moderate, a shortening of TCRB CDR3s appeared in all four CD4+ subsets of Type 1 diabetes patients.

The study reverse transcribed the entire isolated RNA, so it sequenced expressed TCRB transcripts. The data were produced by immunoSEQ multiplex PCR, yet TCRdb's version contains in-frame clones alone and is incomplete. The table records hundreds of thousands of clones, over 12% of them present only once. No antigen is known for these receptors. Sequences were obtained from naive CD4+ T cells from blood. Source of these receptors: a man younger than 35 with type 1 diabetes.

The J gene is TRBJ2-7, the V gene TRBV18; D is ambiguous. The germline V gene has CDR1 KGHSH and CDR2 LQKENI. This CDR3 region has 14 residues. The V end was cut by 3 bases, the J end by 1 base, with 10 bases between. This chain's CDR3 is CASSPVSDSYEQYF. DNA of the CDR3: TGTGCCAGCTCACCGGTATCGGATTCCTACGAGCAGTACTTC.

This clone was observed a handful of times. This chain connects TRBV2 to TRBJ2-1; D gene uncertain. The CDR3 runs 14 residues. CDR1 is SNHLY and CDR2 is FYNNEI in the germline V gene. V was pared by 8 bases and J by 2 bases, with 13 bases between. CDR3 region: CASVAEVAYNEQFF. The CDR3 DNA follows: TGTGCCAGCGTCGCCGAGGTCGCCTACAATGAGCAGTTCTTC.

A single count supports this clone. This chain uses TRBV5-1 with TRBJ1-5; D perhaps matches TRBD1 (5 bases). Germline CDR1 SGHRS, CDR2 YFSETQ. The CDR3 length is 14 residues. Trimming took off 0 bases at V and 4 bases at J, with 8 bases between the two ends. The CDR3 nucleotides are TGCGCCAGCAGCTTGGGGACAACTAATCAGCCCCAGCATTTT. Protein: CASSLGTTNQPQHF.

The genes are TRBV18 and TRBJ1-3; TRBD1 is a possible D gene (6 bases). This CDR3 contains 14 residues. Germline CDR1 is KGHSH and CDR2 is LQKENI. Trimming took off 3 bases at V and 4 bases at J, with 10 bases between the two ends. The CDR3 bases are TGTGCCAGCTCACCTGGACAGTTGGGAAACACCATATATTTT. This translates into CASSPGQLGNTIYF.

The rearrangement links TRBV28 to TRBJ2-7; D gene uncertain. The CDR3 is made up of 14 amino acids. The germline gives CDR1 MDHEN, CDR2 SYDVKM. Trimming took 2 bases from V and 6 from J, leaving 14 bases between them. The CDR3 loop reads CASSLNGSPREQYF. The CDR3 coding sequence is TGTGCCAGCAGTTTAAATGGGTCCCCTCGCGAGCAGTACTTC. Together with reference TRBV28 and TRBJ2-7, the CDR3 gives the full variable domain: DVKVTQSSRYLVKRTGEKVFLECVQDMDHENMFWYRQDPGLGLRLIYFSYDVKMKEKGDIPEGYSVSREKKERFSLILESASTNQTSMYLCASSLNGSPREQYFGPGTRLTVT.

This clone turned up a few times. The genes are TRBV11-2 and TRBJ2-2, with TRBD1 as a possible D gene (6 bases). The CDR3 sequence is 15 residues long. Per the germline V gene, CDR1 is SGHAT and CDR2 is FQNNGV. V gave up 2 bases and J gave up 3 bases, with 10 bases separating them. The CDR3 is CASSLTGSYTGELFF. The CDR3 DNA reads as TGTGCCAGCAGCTTAACAGGGTCGTACACCGGGGAGCTGTTTTTT.

The chain combines TRBV5-4 with TRBJ2-7; TRBD2 matches 7 bases. CDR1 is SGHNT and CDR2 is YYREEE in the germline V gene (reference sequence). This CDR3 contains 14 residues. V dropped 5 bases and J dropped 3; count of bases not matched to a gene: 8. The CDR3: CASRPAGRGYEQYF. The CDR3 DNA follows: TGTGCCAGCAGACCGGCGGGGAGGGGCTACGAGCAGTACTTC.

The sample holds a few counts of this clone. The gene calls are TRBV10-3 and TRBJ1-4; D is ambiguous. V was trimmed by 3 bases and J by 10 bases, leaving 12 bases between them. CDR1 and CDR2 (germline): ENHRY, SYGVKD. This CDR3 comprises 13 residues. CDR3 in amino acids: CAISDSDPGKLFF. CDR3 DNA: TGTGCCATCAGTGATTCAGATCCGGGAAAACTGTTTTTT.

As to this clone: The sample holds other DNA sequences that translate to the same CDR3. V and J are TRBV7-2 and TRBJ1-1, with D uncertain. The CDR3 runs to 13 residues. CDR1 and CDR2 (germline): SGHTA, FQGNSA. The germline V and J ends were trimmed by 2 bases and 1 base, with 5 bases remaining between them. This chain's CDR3 is CASSLQENTEAFF. The CDR3 region has the DNA TGTGCCAGCAGCTTACAAGAGAACACTGAAGCTTTCTTT.

V gene TRBV11-1 combines with J gene TRBJ2-6, with D possibly TRBD2 on 5 matching bases. CDR3 length: 18 amino acids. Between the trimmed V and J ends, which lost 5 bases and 0 bases, there was a span of 17 bases. Germline V gene data show CDR1 as SGHAT and CDR2 as FQDESV (reference sequence). The CDR3 region is CASSPLPTGYSGANVLTF. Written as DNA, the CDR3 is TGTGCCAGCAGCCCCCTCCCCACGGGATACTCTGGGGCCAACGTCCTGACTTTC.

This clone has only a few counts. The sample has other DNA sequences that encode this CDR3 too. The V and J genes are TRBV7-9 and TRBJ2-7; D is ambiguous. Per the germline V gene, CDR1 is SEHNR and CDR2 is FQNEAQ (reference sequence). V was clipped by 2 bases and J by 4 bases, with 3 bases between them. The CDR3 spans 11 residues. Written as DNA, the CDR3 is TGTGCCAGCAGCTTAAGGTACGAGCAGTACTTC. Protein sequence: CASSLRYEQYF. Filled out from reference TRBV7-9 and TRBJ2-7, the complete variable domain reads DTGVSQNPRHKITKRGQNVTFRCDPISEHNRLYWYRQTLGQGPEFLTYFQNEAQLEKSRLLSDRFSAERPKGSFSTLEIQRTEQGDSAMYLCASSLRYEQYFGPGTRLTVT.

This sequence joins TRBV28 and TRBJ1-2, with D maybe TRBD1 (5 bases). Per the germline V gene, CDR1 is MDHEN and CDR2 is SYDVKM. Trimming stripped 3 bases from V and 6 bases from J, with 11 bases between. This CDR3 spans 13 amino acids. This chain's CDR3 is CASSFPQGDGYTF. Here the CDR3 DNA reads TGTGCCAGCAGTTTCCCCCAGGGTGATGGCTACACCTTC.

The chain is built from TRBV7-3 and TRBJ2-2, with D hard to call. V gave up 1 base and J gave up 3 bases, with 3 bases separating them. The CDR3 loop spans 13 amino acids. CDR1 SGHTA and CDR2 FQGTGA come from the germline V gene. CDR3 in DNA: TGTGCCAGCAGCTTAAGAGACACCGGGGAGCTGTTTTTT. Residues: CASSLRDTGELFF. The variable domain in full, completed from reference TRBV7-3 and TRBJ2-2, reads GAGVSQTPSNKVTEKGKYVELRCDPISGHTALYWYRQSLGQGPEFLIYFQGTGAADDSGLPNDRFFAVRPEGSVSTLKIQRTERGDSAVYLCASSLRDTGELFFGEGSRLTVL.

The sample holds a few counts of this clone. The J gene is TRBJ1-3, the V gene TRBV30; no clear D. Between the trimmed V and J ends, which lost 1 base and 1 base, there was a span of 11 bases. The CDR3 contains 15 residues. Per germline, CDR1 GTSNPN and CDR2 SVGIG (reference sequence). In DNA form, the CDR3 reads TGTGCCTGGAGTGAGATACCGGGGTCTGGAAACACCATATATTTT. Its translation is CAWSEIPGSGNTIYF.

The sample holds a few counts of this clone. The chain is built from TRBV18 and TRBJ2-1, with TRBD2 identical over 10 bases. The CDR3 is 16 residues long. V lost 0 bases, J lost 5 bases, and 4 bases stayed unmatched. The germline gives CDR1 KGHSH, CDR2 LQKENI. The CDR3 reads CASSPPTSGTNNEQFF. CDR3 coding DNA: TGTGCCAGCTCACCACCAACTAGCGGGACGAACAATGAGCAGTTCTTC. The full variable domain, rest sourced from reference TRBV18 and TRBJ2-1, is NAGVMQNPRHLVRRRGQEARLRCSPMKGHSHVYWYRQLPEEGLKFMVYLQKENIIDESGMPKERFSAEFPKEGPSILRIQQVVRGDSAAYFCASSPPTSGTNNEQFFGPGTRLTVL.

This clone was recorded a few times. The chain uses TRBV29-1 and TRBJ2-7; the D is unclear. Trimming stripped 1 base from V and 3 bases from J, with 7 bases between. CDR3 length: 12 amino acids. CDR1 and CDR2 (germline): SQVTM, ANQGSEA. As DNA, the CDR3 is TGCAGCGTTGAAGGGGATAGCTACGAGCAGTACTTC. Encoded protein: CSVEGDSYEQYF.

This clone was recorded a few times. The CDR3 spells CSVEGRGSYNEQFF. In DNA form, the CDR3 reads TGCAGCGTTGAAGGCAGGGGTTCCTACAATGAGCAGTTCTTC. This rearrangement joins TRBV29-1 to TRBJ2-1, with D perhaps TRBD1 (6 bases). The CDR3 is 14 residues long. V was pared by 1 base and J by 1 base, with 8 bases between. In germline, CDR1 is SQVTM, CDR2 ANQGSEA.

The table lists this clone with a few counts. The J gene is TRBJ1-4, the V gene TRBV7-2; D is perhaps TRBD1 (5 bases). CDR1 and CDR2 from the germline V gene are SGHTA and FQGNSA. V lost 2 bases and J 6 bases, leaving 16 bases between the germline ends. The CDR3 spans 16 residues. The CDR3 here is CASSLTWDPLDEKLFF. The CDR3 DNA sequence: TGTGCCAGCAGCTTAACTTGGGACCCATTGGATGAAAAACTGTTTTTT. Drawing the rest from reference TRBV7-2 and TRBJ1-4, the complete variable domain is GAGVSQSPSNKVTEKGKDVELRCDPISGHTALYWYRQSLGQGLEFLIYFQGNSAPDKSGLPSDRFSAERTGGSVSTLTIQRTQQEDSAVYLCASSLTWDPLDEKLFFGSGTQLSVL.

This clone was counted only a few times. CDR3 sequence reads: CASSQRGEDIDTQYF. The CDR3 coding sequence is TGCGCCAGCAGCCAAAGAGGAGAGGACATCGATACGCAGTATTTT. The V call is TRBV4-3, the J call TRBJ2-3, with D possibly matching TRBD1 (5 bases). The CDR3 extends over 15 amino acids. Germline V gene lookup returns CDR1 LGHNA and CDR2 YSLEER. The germline V and J ends were trimmed by 2 bases and 6 bases, with 15 bases remaining between them.

This clone was picked up a small number of times. The rearrangement uses TRBV28 and TRBJ2-3; TRBD1 agrees at 7 bases. Germline V CDR1 and CDR2: MDHEN, SYDVKM. This CDR3 region has 17 residues. The trim removed 5 bases at V and 3 bases at J, leaving 14 bases unmatched. The CDR3 sequence is CASSTRGQAWGTDTQYF. As DNA, the CDR3 is TGTGCCAGCAGTACCCGAGGACAGGCATGGGGGACAGATACGCAGTATTTT.

This clone has only a few counts. V is TRBV7-2 and J is TRBJ1-2; a possible D gene is TRBD1 (5 bases). Trimming shortened V by 5 bases and J by 6 bases, and 13 bases separated the two germline ends. The CDR3 sequence is 13 residues long. Germline V gene data show CDR1 as SGHTA and CDR2 as FQGNSA. The CDR3 reads CASSTGTRNGYTF. CDR3 nucleotide sequence: TGTGCCAGCAGCACCGGGACTCGTAATGGCTACACCTTC.

The rearrangement joins TRBV27 to TRBJ1-2, with 7 bases matching TRBD1. CDR3 length: 13 residues. Germline V gene sequence: CDR1 MNHEY, CDR2 SMNVEV (reference sequence). V gave up 2 bases and J gave up 8 bases; unmatched junction bases: 5. This chain's CDR3 is CASSLTGAGGYTF. CDR3 sequence (DNA): TGTGCCAGCAGTTTAACAGGGGCGGGAGGCTACACCTTC.

The J gene is TRBJ2-5, the V gene TRBV7-9; the D is unclear. V was pared by 6 bases and J by 5 bases, with 13 bases between. Looked up from germline, CDR1 is SEHNR and CDR2 is FQNEAQ (reference sequence). The CDR3 sequence is 13 residues long. This CDR3 is CASREGERETQYF. The CDR3, as DNA: TGTGCCAGCAGAGAAGGAGAGAGGGAGACCCAGTACTTC.

This clone was recorded a few times. The CDR3 region is CASSPWRGSSYEQYF. The CDR3 DNA reads TGTGCCAGCAGCCCGTGGCGGGGGTCCTCCTACGAGCAGTACTTC. The chain employs TRBV13 and TRBJ2-7; 7 bases are shared with TRBD2. The germline V gene has CDR1 PRHDT and CDR2 FYEKMQ (reference sequence). CDR3 length: 15 amino acids. Trimming cost V 5 bases and J 0 bases; bases outside gene matches: 7. The full variable domain, its missing parts supplied by reference TRBV13 and TRBJ2-7, is AAGVIQSPRHLIKEKRETATLKCYPIPRHDTVYWYQQGPGQDPQFLISFYEKMQSDKGSIPDRFSAQQFSDYHSELNMSSLELGDSALYFCASSPWRGSSYEQYFGPGTRLTVT.

The gene calls are TRBV28 and TRBJ2-6, with D maybe TRBD1 (8 bases). Germline CDR1 reads MDHEN; CDR2 reads SYDVKM. Trimming removed 11 bases from V and 0 bases from J, with 17 bases in between. The CDR3 is made up of 16 amino acids. CDR3 nucleotide sequence: TGTGCCGCGGGGGACAGGAAGAGCTCTGGGGCCAACGTCCTGACTTTC. Protein: CAAGDRKSSGANVLTF. Full variable domain (outside the CDR3, taken from reference TRBV28 and TRBJ2-6): DVKVTQSSRYLVKRTGEKVFLECVQDMDHENMFWYRQDPGLGLRLIYFSYDVKMKEKGDIPEGYSVSREKKERFSLILESASTNQTSMYLCAAGDRKSSGANVLTFGAGSRLTVL.

The chain uses TRBV27 and TRBJ1-1; the D gene is possibly TRBD1 (5 bases). The ends were cut back, 0 bases at V and 3 bases at J, with 11 bases in the middle. The germline CDR1 and CDR2 sequences are MNHEY and SMNVEV (reference sequence). This CDR3 contains 15 residues. The CDR3 region is CASSLSGGWDTEAFF. The CDR3 DNA reads TGTGCCAGCAGTTTATCGGGGGGTTGGGACACTGAAGCTTTCTTT.

The chain employs TRBV7-9 and TRBJ1-4; TRBD1 is a possible D gene (5 bases). Germline V CDR1 and CDR2: SEHNR, FQNEAQ (reference sequence). The CDR3 is 15 residues long. V was pared by 3 bases and J by 7 bases, with 15 bases between. CDR3 region: CASSLGSGEIEKLFF. The CDR3 DNA reads TGTGCCAGCAGCTTGGGTTCGGGGGAGATTGAAAAACTGTTTTTT.